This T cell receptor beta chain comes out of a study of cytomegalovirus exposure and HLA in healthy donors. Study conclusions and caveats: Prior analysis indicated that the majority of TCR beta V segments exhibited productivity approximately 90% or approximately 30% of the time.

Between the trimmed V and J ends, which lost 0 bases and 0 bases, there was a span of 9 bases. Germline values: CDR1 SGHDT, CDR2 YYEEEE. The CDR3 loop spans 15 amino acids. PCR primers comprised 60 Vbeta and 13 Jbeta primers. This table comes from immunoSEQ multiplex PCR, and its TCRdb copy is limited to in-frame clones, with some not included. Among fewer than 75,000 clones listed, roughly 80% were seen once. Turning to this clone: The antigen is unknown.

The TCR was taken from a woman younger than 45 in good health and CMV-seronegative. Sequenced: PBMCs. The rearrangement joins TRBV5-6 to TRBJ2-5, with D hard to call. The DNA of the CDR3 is TGTGCCAGCAGCTTGGCCGCCGACTACCAAGAGACCCAGTACTTC. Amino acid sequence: CASSLAADYQETQYF.